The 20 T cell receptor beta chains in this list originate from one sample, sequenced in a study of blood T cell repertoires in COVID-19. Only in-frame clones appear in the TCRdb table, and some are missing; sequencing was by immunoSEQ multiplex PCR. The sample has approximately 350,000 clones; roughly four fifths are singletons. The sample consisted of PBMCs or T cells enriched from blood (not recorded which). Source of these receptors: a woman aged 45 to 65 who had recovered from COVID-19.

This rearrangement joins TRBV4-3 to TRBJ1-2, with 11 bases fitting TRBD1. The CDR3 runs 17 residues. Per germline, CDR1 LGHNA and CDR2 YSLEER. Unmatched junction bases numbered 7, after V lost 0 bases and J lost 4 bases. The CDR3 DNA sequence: TGCGCCAGCAGCCAAGATCTTCGGACAGGGGGCCTCTATGGCTACACCTTC. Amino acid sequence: CASSQDLRTGGLYGYTF.

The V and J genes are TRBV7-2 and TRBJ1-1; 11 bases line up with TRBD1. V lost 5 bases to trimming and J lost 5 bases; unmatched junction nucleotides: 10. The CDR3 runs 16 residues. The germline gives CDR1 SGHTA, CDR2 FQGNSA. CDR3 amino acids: CASSLRLDRGPTEAFF. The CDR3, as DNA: TGTGCCAGCAGCCTCCGTTTGGACAGGGGGCCTACTGAAGCTTTCTTT. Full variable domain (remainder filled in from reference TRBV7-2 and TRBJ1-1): GAGVSQSPSNKVTEKGKDVELRCDPISGHTALYWYRQSLGQGLEFLIYFQGNSAPDKSGLPSDRFSAERTGGSVSTLTIQRTQQEDSAVYLCASSLRLDRGPTEAFFGQGTRLTVV.

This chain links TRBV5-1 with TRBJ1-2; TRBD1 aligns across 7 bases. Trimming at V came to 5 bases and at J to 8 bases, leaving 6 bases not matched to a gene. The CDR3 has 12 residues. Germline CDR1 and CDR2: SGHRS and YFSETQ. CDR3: CASSQNRGGYTF. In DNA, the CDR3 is TGCGCCAGCAGTCAGAACAGGGGAGGCTACACCTTC.

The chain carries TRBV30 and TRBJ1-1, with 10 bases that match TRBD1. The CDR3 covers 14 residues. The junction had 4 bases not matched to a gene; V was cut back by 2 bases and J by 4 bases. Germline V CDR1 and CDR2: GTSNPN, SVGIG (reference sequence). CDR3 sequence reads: CAWSQRTGGTEAFF. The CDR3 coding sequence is TGTGCCTGGAGTCAGCGGACAGGGGGCACTGAAGCTTTCTTT. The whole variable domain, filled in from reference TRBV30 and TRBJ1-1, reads SQTIHQWPATLVQPVGSPLSLECTVEGTSNPNLYWYRQAAGRGLQLLFYSVGIGQISSEVPQNLSASRPQDRQFILSSKKLLLSDSGFYLCAWSQRTGGTEAFFGQGTRLTVV.

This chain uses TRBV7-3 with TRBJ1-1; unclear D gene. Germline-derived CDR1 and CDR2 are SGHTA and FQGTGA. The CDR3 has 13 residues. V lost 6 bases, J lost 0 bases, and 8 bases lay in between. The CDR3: CASRAGMNTEAFF. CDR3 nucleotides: TGTGCCAGCAGGGCGGGGATGAACACTGAAGCTTTCTTT.

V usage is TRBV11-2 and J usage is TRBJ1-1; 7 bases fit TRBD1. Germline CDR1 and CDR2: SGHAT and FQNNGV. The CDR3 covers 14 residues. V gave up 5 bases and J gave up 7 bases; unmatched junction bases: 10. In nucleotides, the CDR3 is TGTGCCAGCAGCCCTTCGTGGGACAGCCTTGAAGCTTTCTTT. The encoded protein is CASSPSWDSLEAFF.

The CDR3 nucleotides read TGCGCCAGCAGCCAAGAATACAGTATGAACACTGAAGCTTTCTTT. Residues: CASSQEYSMNTEAFF. V and J are TRBV4-1 and TRBJ1-1; D unresolved. From germline, CDR1 is MGHRA and CDR2 YSYEKL. Trimming took off 0 bases at V and 0 bases at J, with 8 bases between the two ends. This CDR3 contains 15 residues.

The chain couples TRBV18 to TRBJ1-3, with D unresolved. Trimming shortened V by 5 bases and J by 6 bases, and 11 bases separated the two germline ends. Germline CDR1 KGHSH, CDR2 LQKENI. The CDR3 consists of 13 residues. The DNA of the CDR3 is TGTGCCAGCTCAGAGGAAACGTTAAACACCATATATTTT. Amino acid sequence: CASSEETLNTIYF.

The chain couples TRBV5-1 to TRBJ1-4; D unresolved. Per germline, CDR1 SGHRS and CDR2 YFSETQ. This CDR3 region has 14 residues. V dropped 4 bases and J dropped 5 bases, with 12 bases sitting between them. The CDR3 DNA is TGCGCCAGCAGCCTGGGGAGCGGGAATGAAAAACTGTTTTTT. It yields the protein CASSLGSGNEKLFF.

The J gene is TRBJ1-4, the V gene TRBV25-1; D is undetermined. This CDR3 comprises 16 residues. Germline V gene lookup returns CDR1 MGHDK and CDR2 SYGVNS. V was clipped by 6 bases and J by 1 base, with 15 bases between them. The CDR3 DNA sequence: TGTGCCAGCAGCCCCGTAGGCGAGGGAACTAATGAAAAACTGTTTTTT. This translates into CASSPVGEGTNEKLFF.

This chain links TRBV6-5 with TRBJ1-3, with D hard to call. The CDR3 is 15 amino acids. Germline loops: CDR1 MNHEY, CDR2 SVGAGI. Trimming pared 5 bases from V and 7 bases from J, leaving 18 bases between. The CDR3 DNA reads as TGTGCCAGCAGTCCCGGACCGATCGGGAAGAACACCATATATTTT. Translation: CASSPGPIGKNTIYF.

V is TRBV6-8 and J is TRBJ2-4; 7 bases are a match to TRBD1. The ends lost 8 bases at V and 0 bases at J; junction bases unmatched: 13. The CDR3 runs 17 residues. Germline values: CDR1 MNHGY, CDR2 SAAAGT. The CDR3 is CASPIGGPKIAKNIQYF. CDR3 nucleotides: TGTGCCAGCCCCATAGGGGGCCCCAAGATAGCCAAAAACATTCAGTACTTC.

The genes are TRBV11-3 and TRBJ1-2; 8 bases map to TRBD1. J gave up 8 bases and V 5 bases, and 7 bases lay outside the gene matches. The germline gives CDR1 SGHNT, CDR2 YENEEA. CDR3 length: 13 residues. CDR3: CASSDPTGAGYTF. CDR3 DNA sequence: TGTGCCAGCAGCGACCCGACAGGGGCCGGCTACACCTTC.

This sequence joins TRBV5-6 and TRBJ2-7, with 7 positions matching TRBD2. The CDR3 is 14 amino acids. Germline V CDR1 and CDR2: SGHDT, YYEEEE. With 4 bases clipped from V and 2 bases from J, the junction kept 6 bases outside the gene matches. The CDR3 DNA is TGTGCCAGCAGCGGGGGACTACCCACCTACGAGCAGTACTTC. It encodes CASSGGLPTYEQYF.

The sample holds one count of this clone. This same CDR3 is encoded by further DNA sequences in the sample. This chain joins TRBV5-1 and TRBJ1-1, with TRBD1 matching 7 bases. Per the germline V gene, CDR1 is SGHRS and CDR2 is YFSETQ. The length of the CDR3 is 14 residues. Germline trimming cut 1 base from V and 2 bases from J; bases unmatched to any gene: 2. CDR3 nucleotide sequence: TGCGCCAGCAGCTTGACAGGGGAAAACACTGAAGCTTTCTTT. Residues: CASSLTGENTEAFF.

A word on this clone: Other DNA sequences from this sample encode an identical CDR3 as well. CDR3 DNA: TGTGCCAGCAGCGAACAGGGGCTGGGCAATCAGCCCCAGCATTTT. Translating gives CASSEQGLGNQPQHF. The rearrangement uses TRBV2 and TRBJ1-5; 7 nucleotides line up with TRBD1. V lost 6 bases, J lost 2 bases, and 7 bases stayed unmatched. CDR1 and CDR2 (germline): SNHLY, FYNNEI. This CDR3 is 15 amino acids long.

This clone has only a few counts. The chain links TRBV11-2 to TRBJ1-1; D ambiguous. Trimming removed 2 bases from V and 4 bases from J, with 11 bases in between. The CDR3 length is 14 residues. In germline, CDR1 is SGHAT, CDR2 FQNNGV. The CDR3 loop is CASSLLVSGTEAFF. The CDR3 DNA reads TGTGCCAGCAGCTTATTGGTTAGCGGCACTGAAGCTTTCTTT.

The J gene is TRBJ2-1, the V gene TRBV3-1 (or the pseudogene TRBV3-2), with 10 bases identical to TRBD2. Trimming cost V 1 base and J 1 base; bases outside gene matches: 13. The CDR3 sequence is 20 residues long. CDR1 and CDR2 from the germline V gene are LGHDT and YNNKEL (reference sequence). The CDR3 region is CASSQVDSSGRAGSYNEQFF. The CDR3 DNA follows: TGTGCCAGCAGCCAAGTGGATTCCAGCGGGAGGGCCGGGTCCTACAATGAGCAGTTCTTC.

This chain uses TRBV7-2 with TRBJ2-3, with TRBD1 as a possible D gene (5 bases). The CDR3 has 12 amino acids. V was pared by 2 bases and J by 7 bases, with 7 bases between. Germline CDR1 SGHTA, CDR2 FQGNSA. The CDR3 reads CASSLSGYTQYF. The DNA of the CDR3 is TGTGCCAGCAGCTTATCAGGGTATACGCAGTATTTT. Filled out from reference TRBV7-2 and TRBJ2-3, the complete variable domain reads GAGVSQSPSNKVTEKGKDVELRCDPISGHTALYWYRQSLGQGLEFLIYFQGNSAPDKSGLPSDRFSAERTGGSVSTLTIQRTQQEDSAVYLCASSLSGYTQYFGPGTRLTVL.

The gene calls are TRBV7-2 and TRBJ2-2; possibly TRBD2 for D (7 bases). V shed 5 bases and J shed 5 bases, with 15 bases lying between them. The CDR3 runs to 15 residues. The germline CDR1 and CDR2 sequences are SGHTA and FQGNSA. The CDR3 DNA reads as TGTGCCAGCAGCGAAAGAGGGGGGGGAACCGGGGAGCTGTTTTTT. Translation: CASSERGGGTGELFF. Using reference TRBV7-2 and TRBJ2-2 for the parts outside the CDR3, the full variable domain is GAGVSQSPSNKVTEKGKDVELRCDPISGHTALYWYRQSLGQGLEFLIYFQGNSAPDKSGLPSDRFSAERTGGSVSTLTIQRTQQEDSAVYLCASSERGGGTGELFFGEGSRLTVL.